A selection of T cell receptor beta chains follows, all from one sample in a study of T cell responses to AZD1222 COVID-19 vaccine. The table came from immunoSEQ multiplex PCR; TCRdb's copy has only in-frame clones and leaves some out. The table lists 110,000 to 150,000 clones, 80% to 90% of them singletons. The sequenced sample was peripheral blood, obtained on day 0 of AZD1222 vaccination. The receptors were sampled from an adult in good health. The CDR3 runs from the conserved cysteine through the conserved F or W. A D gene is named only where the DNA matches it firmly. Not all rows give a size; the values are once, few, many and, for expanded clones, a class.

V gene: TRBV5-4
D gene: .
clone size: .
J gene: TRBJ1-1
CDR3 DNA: TGTGCCAGCAGCATTACAGGGCCCACTGAAGCTTTCTTT
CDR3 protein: CASSITGPTEAFF

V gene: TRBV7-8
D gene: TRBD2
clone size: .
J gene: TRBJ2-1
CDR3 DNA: TGTGCCAGCAGCCCCTTAGCGGGGGGCTCCTACAATGAGCAGTTCTTC
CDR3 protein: CASSPLAGGSYNEQFF

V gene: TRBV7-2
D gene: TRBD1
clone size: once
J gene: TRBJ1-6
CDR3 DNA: TGTGCCAGCAGCTCCACAGGGGGGGTTTCACCCCTCCACTTT
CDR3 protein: CASSSTGGVSPLHF

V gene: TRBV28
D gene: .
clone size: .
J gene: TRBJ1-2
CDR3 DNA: TGTGCCAGCAGTTTAGGGTTCCGGGCGACTTATGGCTACACCTTC
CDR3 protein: CASSLGFRATYGYTF

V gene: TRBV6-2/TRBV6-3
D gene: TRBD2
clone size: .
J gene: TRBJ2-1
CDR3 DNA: TGTGCCAGCAGTTACTCCGGACTAGCGGGAGTTTACAATGAGCAGTTCTTC
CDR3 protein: CASSYSGLAGVYNEQFF

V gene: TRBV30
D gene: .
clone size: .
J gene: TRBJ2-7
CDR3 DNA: TGTGCCTCGGGGGTTAGCTCCTACGAGCAGTACTTC
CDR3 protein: CASGVSSYEQYF

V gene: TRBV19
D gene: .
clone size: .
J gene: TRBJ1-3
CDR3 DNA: TGTGCCAGTAGTGTCGGAAACACCATATATTTT
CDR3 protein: CASSVGNTIYF

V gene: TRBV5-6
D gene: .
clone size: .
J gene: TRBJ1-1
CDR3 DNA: TGTGCCAGCAGCTTGGTGGGGGCGCGGACTGAAGCTTTCTTT
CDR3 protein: CASSLVGARTEAFF

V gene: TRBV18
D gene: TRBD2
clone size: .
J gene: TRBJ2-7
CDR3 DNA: TGTGCCAGCTCACGGGACCCCTCGGCGGGAGGTAGATACGAGCAGTACTTC
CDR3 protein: CASSRDPSAGGRYEQYF

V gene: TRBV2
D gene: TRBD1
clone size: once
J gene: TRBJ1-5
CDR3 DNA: TGTGCCAGCAGGTTAGACAGGGGGGCCCAGCATTTT
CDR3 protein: CASRLDRGAQHF

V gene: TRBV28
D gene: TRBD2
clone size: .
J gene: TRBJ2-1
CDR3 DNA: TGTGCCAGCAGCCGCCCCGGGCGGAGCGGGAGGGTTAACAATGAGCAGTTCTTC
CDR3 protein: CASSRPGRSGRVNNEQFF

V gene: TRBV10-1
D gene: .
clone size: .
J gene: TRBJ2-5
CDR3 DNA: TGCGCCAGCAGGGTTGACTGGGACCAAGAGACCCAGTACTTC
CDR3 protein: CASRVDWDQETQYF

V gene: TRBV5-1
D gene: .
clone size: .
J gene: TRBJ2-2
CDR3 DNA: TGCGCCAGCAGCTTGGCCGGGACTGGGAAGGGGGAGCTGTTTTTT
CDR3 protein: CASSLAGTGKGELFF

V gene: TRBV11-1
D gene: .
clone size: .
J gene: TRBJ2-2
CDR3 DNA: TGTGCCAGCAGGAGACTAGTCAGCACCGGGGAGCTGTTTTTT
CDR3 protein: CASRRLVSTGELFF

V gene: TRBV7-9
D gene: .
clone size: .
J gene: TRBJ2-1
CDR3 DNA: TGTGCCAGCAGCTCGGGGGGCCATATAGTAAGGTCCTACAATGAGCAGTTCTTC
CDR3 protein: CASSSGGHIVRSYNEQFF

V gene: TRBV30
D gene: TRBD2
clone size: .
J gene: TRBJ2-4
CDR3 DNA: TGTGCCTGGAGTGTAGCGGGGACCAAAAACATTCAGTACTTC
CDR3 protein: CAWSVAGTKNIQYF

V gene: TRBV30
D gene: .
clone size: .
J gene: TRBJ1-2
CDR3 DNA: TGTGCCTGGAGTAAGGCAGGACTGCCCCTTAACTATGGCTACACCTTC
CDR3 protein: CAWSKAGLPLNYGYTF

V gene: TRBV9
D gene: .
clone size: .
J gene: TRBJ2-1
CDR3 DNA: TGTGCCAGCAGCCCACCTTGGGGCGACTACAATGAGCAGTTCTTC
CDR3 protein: CASSPPWGDYNEQFF

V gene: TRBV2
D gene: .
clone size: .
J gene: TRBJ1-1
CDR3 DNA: TGTGCCAGCAGGTCGTCCTTGATGATGAACACTGAAGCTTTCTTT
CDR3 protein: CASRSSLMMNTEAFF

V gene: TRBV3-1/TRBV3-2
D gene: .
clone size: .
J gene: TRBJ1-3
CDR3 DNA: TGTGCCAGCAGCTCGACGGTGTTCTCTGGAAACACCATATATTTT
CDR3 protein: CASSSTVFSGNTIYF

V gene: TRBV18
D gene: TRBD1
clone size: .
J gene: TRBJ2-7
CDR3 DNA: TGTGCCAGCTCACCACTAGGGACAGGGGCCTCCTACGAGCAGTACTTC
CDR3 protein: CASSPLGTGASYEQYF

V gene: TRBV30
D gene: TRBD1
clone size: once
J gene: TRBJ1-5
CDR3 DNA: TGTGCCTGCTCAGGGGGCGGGAATCAGCCCCAGCATTTT
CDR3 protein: CACSGGGNQPQHF

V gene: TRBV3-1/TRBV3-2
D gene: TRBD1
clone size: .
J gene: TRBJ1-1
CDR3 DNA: TGTGCCAGCCGTAAGAGGGGGCGCGGGGGGATGAACACTGAAGCTTTCTTT
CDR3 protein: CASRKRGRGGMNTEAFF

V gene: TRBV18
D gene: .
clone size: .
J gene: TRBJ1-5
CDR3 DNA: TGTGCCAGCTCCCCAGTTACGGTTGATCAGCCCCAGCATTTT
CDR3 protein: CASSPVTVDQPQHF

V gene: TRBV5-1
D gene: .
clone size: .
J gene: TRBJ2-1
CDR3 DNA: TGCGCCAGCAGCTTGGACAGTGATAGCTACAATGAGCAGTTCTTC
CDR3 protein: CASSLDSDSYNEQFF

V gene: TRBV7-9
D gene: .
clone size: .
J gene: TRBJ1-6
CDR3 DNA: TGTGCCAGCAGCTTAGGGGGGCAGGGTCCCCACTTT
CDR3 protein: CASSLGGQGPHF

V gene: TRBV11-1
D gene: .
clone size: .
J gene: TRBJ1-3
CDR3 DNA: TGTGCCAGCAGCCGTTCACTTCGGGACACCATATATTTT
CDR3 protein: CASSRSLRDTIYF

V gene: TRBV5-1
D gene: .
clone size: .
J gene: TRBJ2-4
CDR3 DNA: TGCGCCAGCAGCCCGAATCGAGGAGCCAAAAACATTCAGTACTTC
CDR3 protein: CASSPNRGAKNIQYF

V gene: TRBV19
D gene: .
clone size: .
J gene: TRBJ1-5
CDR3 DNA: TGTGCCAGTAAATTGACAGGAAATCAGCCCCAGCATTTT
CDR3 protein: CASKLTGNQPQHF

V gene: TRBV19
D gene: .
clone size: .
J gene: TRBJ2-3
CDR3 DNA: TGTGCCAGTAGTTCTCTAGGGCCAGATACGCAGTATTTT
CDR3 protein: CASSSLGPDTQYF

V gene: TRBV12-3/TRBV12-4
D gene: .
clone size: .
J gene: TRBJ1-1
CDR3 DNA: TGTGCCAGCAGTCGGGGGGCCACTGAAGCTTTCTTT
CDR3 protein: CASSRGATEAFF

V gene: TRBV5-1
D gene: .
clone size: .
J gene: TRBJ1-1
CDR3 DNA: TGCGCCAGCAGCCAGACAGTTATCAACACTGAAGCTTTCTTT
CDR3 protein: CASSQTVINTEAFF

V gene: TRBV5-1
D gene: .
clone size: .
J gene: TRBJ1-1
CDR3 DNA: TGCGCCAGCAGCTTGGTAGGGCAAATGAACACTGAAGCTTTCTTT
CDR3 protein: CASSLVGQMNTEAFF

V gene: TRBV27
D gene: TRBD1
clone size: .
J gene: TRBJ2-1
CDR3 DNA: TGTGCCTGCGGCCGACAGGGGCCGGGATATGAGCAGTTCTTC
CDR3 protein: CACGRQGPGYEQFF

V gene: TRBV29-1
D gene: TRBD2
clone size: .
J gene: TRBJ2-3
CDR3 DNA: TGCAGCGTTGATCCCAGCGGGATTACAGATACGCAGTATTTT
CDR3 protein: CSVDPSGITDTQYF

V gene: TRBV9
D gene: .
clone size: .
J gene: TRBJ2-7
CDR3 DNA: TGTGCCAGCAGCGTAGCTTCCGGGGGTCTCTACGAGCAGTACTTC
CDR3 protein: CASSVASGGLYEQYF

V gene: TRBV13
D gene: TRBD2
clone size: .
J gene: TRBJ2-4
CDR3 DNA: TGTGCCAGCAGCCCAGGGACTAGCGGGTCACTAGCCAAAAACATTCAGTACTTC
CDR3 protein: CASSPGTSGSLAKNIQYF

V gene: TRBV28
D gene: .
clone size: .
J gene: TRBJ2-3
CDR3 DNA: TGTGCCAGCAGTTCCCGTGGGGGCGGCACAGATACGCAGTATTTT
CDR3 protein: CASSSRGGGTDTQYF

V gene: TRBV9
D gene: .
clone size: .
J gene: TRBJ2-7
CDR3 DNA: TGTGCCAGCAGCCAGGGGGGCAGATACACCTACGAGCAGTACTTC
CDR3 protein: CASSQGGRYTYEQYF

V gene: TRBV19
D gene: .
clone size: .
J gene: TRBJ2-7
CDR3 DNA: TGTGCCAGTACTTATGGGTCGGACTCGGCCGCTTACGAGCAGTACTTC
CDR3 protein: CASTYGSDSAAYEQYF

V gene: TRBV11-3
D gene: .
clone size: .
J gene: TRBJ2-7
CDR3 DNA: TGTGCCAGCAGCTTAGGCGGGAAGAACTACGAGCAGTACTTC
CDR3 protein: CASSLGGKNYEQYF

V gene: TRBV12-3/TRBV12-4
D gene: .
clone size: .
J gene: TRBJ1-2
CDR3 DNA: TGTGCCAGCAGTTTAGGAAAGGATGGCTACACCTTC
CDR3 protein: CASSLGKDGYTF

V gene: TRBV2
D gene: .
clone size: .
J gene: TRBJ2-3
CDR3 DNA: TGTGCCAGCAGTGAAGCGCCTGAAGATACGCAGTATTTT
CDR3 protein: CASSEAPEDTQYF

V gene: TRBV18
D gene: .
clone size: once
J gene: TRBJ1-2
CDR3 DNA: TGTGCCAGCTCACTACCGGGACCGAAGACCTATGGCTACACCTTC
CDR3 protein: CASSLPGPKTYGYTF

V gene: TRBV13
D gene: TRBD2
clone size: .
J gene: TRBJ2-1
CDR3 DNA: TGTGCCGTCCCGGGACTAGCGGGGAGGGGTAGGAATGAGCAGTTCTTC
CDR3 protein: CAVPGLAGRGRNEQFF

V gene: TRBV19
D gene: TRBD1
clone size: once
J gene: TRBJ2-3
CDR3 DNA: TGTGCCAGTAGGCGAATGACAGGGGGCGAAGGTACGCAGTATTTT
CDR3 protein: CASRRMTGGEGTQYF

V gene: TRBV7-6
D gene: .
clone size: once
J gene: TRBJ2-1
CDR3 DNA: TGTGCCAGCAGCTTAAGACTTAACAATGAGCAGTTCTTC
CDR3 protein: CASSLRLNNEQFF

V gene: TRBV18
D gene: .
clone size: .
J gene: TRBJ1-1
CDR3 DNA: TGTGCCAGCTCACCGGCGTTGAACACTGAAGCTTTCTTT
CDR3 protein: CASSPALNTEAFF

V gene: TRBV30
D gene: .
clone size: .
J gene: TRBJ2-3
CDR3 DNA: TGTGCCTGGAGCCCCGAAAGCACAGATACGCAGTATTTT
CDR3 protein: CAWSPESTDTQYF

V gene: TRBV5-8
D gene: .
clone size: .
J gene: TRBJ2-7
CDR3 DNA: TGTGCCAGCAGCTTTAGACCGCCTTTGTACTTC
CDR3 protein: CASSFRPPLYF